This T cell receptor beta chain was observed in a study of T cells after yellow fever vaccination. Template switching with 5'RACE generated the TCR cDNA and added a universal primer site and UMIs. MiXCR was run by TCRdb on the 5' RACE reads, yielding one entry per CDR3 protein. The sample shows 450,000 to 600,000 distinct CDR3 sequences, about a sixth of them seen only once. Study-level results: Most primary-vaccination clones recurred post-booster (approximately 95% CD4, more than 85% CD8). Weaker, the secondary response peaked sooner, at day 5 versus 15. Only a small proportion of the clonotypes turned up in both the CD4 and the CD8 compartments, likely arising from convergent recombination.

About this clonotype itself: Its matching antigen is unknown.

Here the sequenced sample was PBMCs, taken more than 4 days after the first yellow fever vaccination. This TCR was sampled from a man younger than 35 who received the YFV17D yellow fever vaccine.

The CDR3 bases are TGTGCCAGCAGCTCAAAAGCGTTTATAGATACGCAGTATTTT. It yields the protein CASSSKAFIDTQYF. V is TRBV5-5 and J is TRBJ2-3, with D uncertain. V was cut by 3 bases and J by 5 bases, with 13 bases left in between. From germline, CDR1 is SGHKS and CDR2 YYEKEE (reference sequence). This CDR3 is built from 14 residues.